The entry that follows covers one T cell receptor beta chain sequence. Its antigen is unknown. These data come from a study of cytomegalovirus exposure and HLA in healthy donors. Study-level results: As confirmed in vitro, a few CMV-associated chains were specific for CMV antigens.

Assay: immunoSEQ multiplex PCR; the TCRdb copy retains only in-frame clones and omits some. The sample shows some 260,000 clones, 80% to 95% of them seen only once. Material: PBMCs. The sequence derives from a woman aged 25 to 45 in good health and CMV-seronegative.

CDR3 bases: TGTGCCAGCAGAGCAAATCCGGGACTAGAGCAGTTCTTC. As protein: CASRANPGLEQFF. The gene calls are TRBV2 and TRBJ2-1, with 7 bases aligning to TRBD2. The junction had 9 bases not matched to a gene; V was cut back by 6 bases and J by 10 bases. The germline gives CDR1 SNHLY, CDR2 FYNNEI. The CDR3 contains 13 residues.